The T cell receptor beta chain described here comes from a study of Graves' ophthalmopathy and Graves' hyperthyroidism. Study-level points and caveats: Prediction of ophthalmopathy progression reached roughly 68% sensitivity and about 72% specificity. A model built from 13 signatures distinguished ophthalmopathy from stable hyperthyroidism with 87.88% sensitivity and about 77% specificity.

This clonotype was counted many times. Its antigen is not known. Amplification targeted the TCR beta CDR3 regions, with RNA transcripts as the source material. After a first-round RT-PCR with HTBI primers, a second-round multiplex PCR was run. TCRdb fed the multiplex PCR reads into MiXCR, producing one record per CDR3 protein. The sample consists of under 200,000 distinct CDR3 sequences, approximately 38% of them appearing once. Moderate-to-severe activity, CAS ≥3, NOSPECS ≥4 and duration under 3 months were recorded for donors with ophthalmopathy. Germline V gives CDR1 SNHLY, CDR2 FYNNEI. The J segment lost 0 bases and the V segment lost 8 bases, leaving 3 bases of the junction unmatched. This CDR3 is 13 amino acids long.

The chain recombines TRBV2 with TRBJ2-5; 7 bases agree with TRBD2. This sequence originates from a woman aged 40 to 50 with Graves' ophthalmopathy. The specimen was peripheral blood. CDR3 loop: CASYGRYQETQYF. CDR3 bases: TGTGCCAGCTACGGGAGGTACCAAGAGACCCAGTACTTC.